The 18 T cell receptor beta chains below were found in one sample sequenced in a study of blood T cell repertoires in COVID-19. Profiling relied on immunoSEQ multiplex PCR, and the TCRdb table lists in-frame clones only, not all of them. Among approximately 72,000 clones, 85% were seen once, and the ten largest hold about 40%. The sample consisted of peripheral blood. The receptors were gathered from a woman of 80 years or more with active or convalescent COVID-19.

Here the CDR3 reads CASSTQTGPDTEAFF. The CDR3 nucleotides are TGCGCCAGCAGCACCCAGACAGGGCCGGACACTGAAGCTTTCTTT. The chain joins TRBV5-1 to TRBJ1-1; 7 nucleotides match TRBD1. Per germline, CDR1 SGHRS and CDR2 YFSETQ. The CDR3 runs 15 residues. V lost 4 bases, J lost 3 bases, and 9 bases stayed unmatched.

The genes are TRBV5-1 and TRBJ1-2; no clear D gene. Germline CDR1 is SGHRS and CDR2 is YFSETQ. Trimming took 0 bases from V and 0 from J, leaving 9 bases between them. The CDR3 is made up of 15 amino acids. CDR3 in DNA: TGCGCCAGCAGCTTGGAGGCCAGCGCTAACTATGGCTACACCTTC. Translating gives CASSLEASANYGYTF.

This clone was seen just once. CDR3 coding DNA: TGTGCCAGCAGTCCCCCGGGGGGCCTCCACAATGAGCAGTTCTTC. It codes for CASSPPGGLHNEQFF. The chain has TRBV28 and TRBJ2-1, with D maybe TRBD2 (7 bases). The CDR3 covers 15 residues. Germline CDR1 MDHEN, CDR2 SYDVKM. V dropped 5 bases and J dropped 5 bases, with 16 bases sitting between them.

The chain employs TRBV11-2 and TRBJ2-1, with a weak D call TRBD2 (6 bases). Germline V gives CDR1 SGHAT, CDR2 FQNNGV. V shed 1 base and J shed 8 bases, with 18 bases lying between them. The CDR3 runs to 16 residues. CDR3 DNA: TGTGCCAGCAGCTTAGGGGTACGGGGGTTTATGGATGAGCAGTTCTTC. Translated, it gives CASSLGVRGFMDEQFF.

This chain links TRBV4-2 with TRBJ1-1, with TRBD1 as a possible D gene (5 bases). In germline, CDR1 is LGHNA, CDR2 YNFKEQ. The V end was cut by 1 base, the J end by 4 bases, with 16 bases between. This CDR3 has 16 residues. CDR3 in amino acids: CASSQVGRGGSTEAFF. In DNA, the CDR3 is TGTGCCAGCAGCCAAGTGGGACGCGGGGGGAGCACTGAAGCTTTCTTT.

This clone occurred a few times. The chain joins TRBV12-3 or TRBV12-4 to TRBJ1-2; a weak D match, TRBD1 (5 bases). The length of the CDR3 is 13 residues. V was cut by 7 bases and J by 9 bases, with 18 bases left in between. The CDR3 reads CASTQPSGSSYTF. For the CDR3, the DNA is TGTGCCAGCACCCAGCCCTCAGGGTCCAGCTACACCTTC.

The V gene is TRBV5-1, the J gene TRBJ2-3; D remains unclear. CDR1 is SGHRS and CDR2 is YFSETQ in the germline V gene. Trimming took 4 bases from V and 2 from J, leaving 14 bases between them. The CDR3 is 15 amino acids. Here the CDR3 reads CASSSLASDTDTQYF. CDR3 bases: TGCGCCAGCAGCAGCTTAGCCAGCGACACAGATACGCAGTATTTT.

The chain has TRBV7-2 and TRBJ2-3; TRBD2 is a possible D gene (5 bases). Germline-derived CDR1 and CDR2 are SGHTA and FQGNSA. The germline V and J ends were trimmed by 5 bases and 3 bases, with 12 bases remaining between them. CDR3 length: 14 residues. As DNA, the CDR3 is TGTGCCAGCAGCCTACTAGGAGGTACAGATACGCAGTATTTT. Protein: CASSLLGGTDTQYF.

This chain connects TRBV7-9 to TRBJ2-5, with no clear D. The germline gives CDR1 SEHNR, CDR2 FQNEAQ (reference sequence). The length of the CDR3 is 13 residues. V lost 2 bases and J lost 4, with 8 bases in between. This chain's CDR3 is CASSLILGETQYF. The CDR3 nucleotides read TGTGCCAGCAGCTTAATTCTAGGAGAGACCCAGTACTTC.

The count of this clone is one. The V call is TRBV7-9, the J call TRBJ2-7, with 8 bases fitting TRBD1. The trim removed 5 bases at V and 8 bases at J, leaving 11 bases unmatched. Germline V gene lookup returns CDR1 SEHNR and CDR2 FQNEAQ (reference sequence). The CDR3 runs 14 residues. CDR3 amino acids: CASSIRQGPVKQYF. DNA of the CDR3: TGTGCCAGCAGCATACGACAGGGGCCGGTGAAGCAGTACTTC.

The rearrangement joins TRBV12-5 to TRBJ2-7, with TRBD2 matching over 8 bases. CDR1 is LGHNT, CDR2 FRNRAP, per germline. The length of the CDR3 is 17 residues. Trimming at V came to 0 bases and at J to 2 bases, leaving 9 bases not matched to a gene. The CDR3 loop is CASGLVGSERGTYEQYF. CDR3 bases: TGTGCTAGTGGTTTGGTAGGGTCCGAGCGGGGGACCTACGAGCAGTACTTC.

The sample holds a few counts of this clone. The V and J genes are TRBV24-1 and TRBJ1-1; no reliable D call. The CDR3 is made up of 12 amino acids. CDR1 is KGHDR and CDR2 is SFDVKD in the germline V gene. Deletions cut 2 bases from V and 6 bases from J, with 6 bases between. CDR3 DNA sequence: TGTGCCACCAGTGATTCGAGGGCTGAAGCTTTCTTT. It is translated as CATSDSRAEAFF.

The chain employs TRBV3-1 (or the pseudogene TRBV3-2) and TRBJ2-7; D gene uncertain. Trimming took 4 bases from V and 2 from J, leaving 21 bases between them. Germline CDR1 LGHDT, CDR2 YNNKEL (reference sequence). The CDR3 has 17 residues. CDR3 in amino acids: CASSLAPPLEPTYEQYF. CDR3 DNA: TGTGCCAGCAGCCTGGCACCCCCTTTGGAGCCGACCTACGAGCAGTACTTC.

This sequence joins TRBV7-2 and TRBJ1-2, with D unresolved. CDR3 length: 13 residues. Germline assignment: CDR1 SGHTA and CDR2 FQGNSA. V lost 1 base and J 7 bases, leaving 10 bases between the germline ends. CDR3 protein: CASSLGGERGYTF. In DNA form, the CDR3 reads TGTGCCAGCAGCTTAGGGGGAGAGCGTGGCTACACCTTC.

The chain couples TRBV27 to TRBJ2-2; weak D call: TRBD2 (6 bases). Trimming took 3 bases from V and 4 from J, leaving 12 bases between them. Germline loops: CDR1 MNHEY, CDR2 SMNVEV (reference sequence). This CDR3 comprises 15 residues. This CDR3 reads CASSFGGVRTGELFF. CDR3 sequence (DNA): TGTGCCAGCAGTTTCGGCGGGGTACGCACCGGGGAGCTGTTTTTT.

CDR3 DNA: TGCAGCGTTGCTCTTGTGGGGAGTAGGTACGGCTACACCTTC. Translated, it gives CSVALVGSRYGYTF. The rearrangement links TRBV29-1 to TRBJ1-2, with no clear D. Deletions cut 4 bases from V and 8 bases from J, with 20 bases between. The CDR3 is made up of 14 amino acids. The V gene's germline CDR1 is SQVTM and CDR2 ANQGSEA.

The chain employs TRBV7-9 and TRBJ1-2, with TRBD1 identical over 9 bases. The junction had 4 bases not matched to a gene; V was cut back by 11 bases and J by 6 bases. CDR1 is SEHNR, CDR2 FQNEAQ, per germline (reference sequence). The CDR3 extends over 11 amino acids. The CDR3 bases are TGTGCCGGCCGGGACAGGGATGGCTACACCTTC. Amino acid sequence: CAGRDRDGYTF.

CDR3: CASSQRGQTLYTF. In nucleotides, the CDR3 is TGTGCCAGCAGCCAAAGGGGACAAACCCTATACACCTTC. The chain has TRBV3-1 (or the pseudogene TRBV3-2) and TRBJ1-2; maybe TRBD1 (6 bases). The CDR3 extends over 13 amino acids. V dropped 2 bases and J dropped 11 bases, with 15 bases sitting between them. CDR1 LGHDT and CDR2 YNNKEL come from the germline V gene (reference sequence).